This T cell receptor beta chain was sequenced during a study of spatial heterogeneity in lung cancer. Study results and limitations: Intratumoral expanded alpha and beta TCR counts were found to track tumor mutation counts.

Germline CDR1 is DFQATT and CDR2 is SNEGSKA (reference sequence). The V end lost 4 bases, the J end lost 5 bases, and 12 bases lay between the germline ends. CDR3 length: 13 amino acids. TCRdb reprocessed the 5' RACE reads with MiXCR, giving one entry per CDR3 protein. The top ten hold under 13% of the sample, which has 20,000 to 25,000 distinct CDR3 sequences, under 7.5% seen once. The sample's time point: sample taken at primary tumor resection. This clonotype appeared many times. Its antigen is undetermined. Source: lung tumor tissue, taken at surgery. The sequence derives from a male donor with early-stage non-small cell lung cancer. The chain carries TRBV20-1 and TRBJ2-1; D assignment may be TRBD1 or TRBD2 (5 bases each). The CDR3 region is CSATGTRDNEQFF. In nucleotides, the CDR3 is TGCAGTGCTACCGGGACGCGCGACAATGAGCAGTTCTTC.